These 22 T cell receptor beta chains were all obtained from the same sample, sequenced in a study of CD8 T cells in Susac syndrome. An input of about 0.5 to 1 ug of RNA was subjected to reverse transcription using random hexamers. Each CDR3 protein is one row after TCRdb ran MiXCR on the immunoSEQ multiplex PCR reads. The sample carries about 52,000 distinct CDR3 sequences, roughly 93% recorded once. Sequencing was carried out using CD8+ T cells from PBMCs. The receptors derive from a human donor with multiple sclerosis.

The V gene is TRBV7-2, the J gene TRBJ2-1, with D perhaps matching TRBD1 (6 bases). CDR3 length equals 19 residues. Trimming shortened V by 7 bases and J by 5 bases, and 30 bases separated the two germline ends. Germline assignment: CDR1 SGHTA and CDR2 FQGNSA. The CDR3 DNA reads TGTGCCAGCACCCCTCTCGGGCCCTTGCTAGGGGGTTCAAACAATGAGCAGTTCTTC. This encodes CASTPLGPLLGGSNNEQFF.

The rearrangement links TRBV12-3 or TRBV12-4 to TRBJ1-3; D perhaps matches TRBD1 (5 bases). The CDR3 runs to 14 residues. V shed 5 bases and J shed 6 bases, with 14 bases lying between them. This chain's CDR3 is CASSEDSLVNTIYF. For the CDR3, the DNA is TGTGCCAGCAGTGAAGACAGCCTTGTAAACACCATATATTTT.

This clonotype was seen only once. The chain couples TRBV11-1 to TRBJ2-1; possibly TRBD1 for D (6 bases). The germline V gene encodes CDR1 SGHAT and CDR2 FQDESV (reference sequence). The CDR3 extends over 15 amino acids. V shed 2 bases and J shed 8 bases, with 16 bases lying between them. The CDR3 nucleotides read TGTGCCAGCAGCTTAAATCTGTTTGGGGGCGATGAGCAGTTCTTC. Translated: CASSLNLFGGDEQFF. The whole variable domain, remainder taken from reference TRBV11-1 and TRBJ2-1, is EAEVAQSPRYKITEKSQAVAFWCDPISGHATLYWYRQILGQGPELLVQFQDESVVDDSQLPKDRFSAERLKGVDSTLKIQPAELGDSAMYLCASSLNLFGGDEQFFGPGTRLTVL.

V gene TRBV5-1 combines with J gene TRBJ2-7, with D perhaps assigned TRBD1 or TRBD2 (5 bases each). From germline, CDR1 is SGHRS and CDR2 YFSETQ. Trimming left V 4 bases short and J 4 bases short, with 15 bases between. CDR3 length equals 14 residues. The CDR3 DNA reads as TGCGCCAGCAGCCTCGGGACCGACGTGTACGAGCAGTACTTC. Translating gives CASSLGTDVYEQYF.

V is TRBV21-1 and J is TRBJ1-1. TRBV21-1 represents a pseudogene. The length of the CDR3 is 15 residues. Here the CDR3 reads CASSNGCGPNSEAFF. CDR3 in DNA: TGTGCCAGCAGCAATGGTTGTGGCCCTAACAGTGAAGCTTTCTTT.

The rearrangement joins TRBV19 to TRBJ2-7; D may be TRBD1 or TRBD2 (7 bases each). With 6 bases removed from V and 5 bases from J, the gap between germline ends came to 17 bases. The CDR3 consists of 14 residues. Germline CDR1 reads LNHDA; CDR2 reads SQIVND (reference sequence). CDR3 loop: CASSLQGGHNEQYF. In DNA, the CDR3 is TGTGCCAGTAGCCTCCAGGGGGGGCACAACGAGCAGTACTTC.

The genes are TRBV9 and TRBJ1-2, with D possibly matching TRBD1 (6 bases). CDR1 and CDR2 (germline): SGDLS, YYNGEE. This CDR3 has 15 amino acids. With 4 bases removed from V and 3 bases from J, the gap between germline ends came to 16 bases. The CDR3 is CASSPSGGADYGYTF. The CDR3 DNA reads TGTGCCAGCAGCCCCTCCGGGGGGGCGGACTATGGCTACACCTTC.

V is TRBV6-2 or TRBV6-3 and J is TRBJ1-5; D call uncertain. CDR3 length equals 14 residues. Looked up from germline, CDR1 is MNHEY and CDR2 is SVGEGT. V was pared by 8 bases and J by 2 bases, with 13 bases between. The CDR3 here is CASGLWVGNQPQHF. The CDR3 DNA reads TGTGCCAGCGGCCTCTGGGTTGGCAATCAGCCCCAGCATTTT.

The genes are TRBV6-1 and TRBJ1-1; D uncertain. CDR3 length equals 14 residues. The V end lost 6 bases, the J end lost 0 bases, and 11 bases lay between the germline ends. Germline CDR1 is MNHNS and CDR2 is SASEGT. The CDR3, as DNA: TGTGCCAGCAGCGAACTAACGGTGAACACTGAAGCTTTCTTT. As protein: CASSELTVNTEAFF.

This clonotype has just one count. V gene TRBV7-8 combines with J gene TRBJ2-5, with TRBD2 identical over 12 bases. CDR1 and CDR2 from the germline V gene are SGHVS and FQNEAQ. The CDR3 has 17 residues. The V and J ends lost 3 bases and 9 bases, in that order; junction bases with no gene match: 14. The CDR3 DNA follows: TGTGCCAGCAGCTTGGCCCTCCTAGCGGGGGGGACTTTTGCCCAGTACTTC. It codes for CASSLALLAGGTFAQYF.

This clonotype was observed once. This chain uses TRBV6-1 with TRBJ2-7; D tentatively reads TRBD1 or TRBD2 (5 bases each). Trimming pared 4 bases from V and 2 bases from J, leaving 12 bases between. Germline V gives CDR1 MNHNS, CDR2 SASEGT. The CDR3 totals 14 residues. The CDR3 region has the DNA TGTGCCAGCAGTGGGGACGCCGAAACCTACGAGCAGTACTTC. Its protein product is CASSGDAETYEQYF.

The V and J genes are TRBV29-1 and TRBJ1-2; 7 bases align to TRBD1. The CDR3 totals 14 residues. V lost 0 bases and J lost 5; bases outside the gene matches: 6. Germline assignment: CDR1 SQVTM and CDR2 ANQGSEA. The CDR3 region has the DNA TGCAGCGTTGAAGATCTGGGACAGCCGTATGGCTACACCTTC. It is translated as CSVEDLGQPYGYTF.

The CDR3 DNA follows: TGTGCCAGCAGTGACAGTAGAACAGATACGCAGTATTTT. Protein product: CASSDSRTDTQYF. The V and J genes are TRBV25-1 and TRBJ2-3; D unresolved. V lost 3 bases and J lost 3, with 7 bases in between. From germline, CDR1 is MGHDK and CDR2 SYGVNS. The CDR3 runs 13 residues.

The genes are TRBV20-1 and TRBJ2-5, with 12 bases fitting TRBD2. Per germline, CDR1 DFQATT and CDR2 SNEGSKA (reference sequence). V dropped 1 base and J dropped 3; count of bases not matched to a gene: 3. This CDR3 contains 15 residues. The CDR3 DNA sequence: TGCAGTGCTAGAGGTAGACTAGCGGGGGAAGAGACCCAGTACTTC. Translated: CSARGRLAGEETQYF.

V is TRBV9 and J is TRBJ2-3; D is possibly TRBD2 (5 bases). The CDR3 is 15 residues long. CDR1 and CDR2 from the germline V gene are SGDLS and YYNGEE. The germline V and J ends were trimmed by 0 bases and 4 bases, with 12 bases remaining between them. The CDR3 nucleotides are TGTGCCAGCAGCGTAGTTTCCCGGGGTGCAGATACGCAGTATTTT. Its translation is CASSVVSRGADTQYF.

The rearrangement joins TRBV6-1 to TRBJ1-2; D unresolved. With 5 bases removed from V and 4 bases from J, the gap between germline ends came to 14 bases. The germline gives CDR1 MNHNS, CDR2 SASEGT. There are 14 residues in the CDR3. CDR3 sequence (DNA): TGTGCCAGCAGTCCCCGCGGGCCCCTCTATGGCTACACCTTC. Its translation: CASSPRGPLYGYTF.

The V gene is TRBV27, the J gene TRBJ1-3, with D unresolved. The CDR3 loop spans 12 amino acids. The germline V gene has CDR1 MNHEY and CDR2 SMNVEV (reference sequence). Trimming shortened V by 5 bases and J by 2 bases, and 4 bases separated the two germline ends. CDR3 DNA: TGTGCCAGCAGTAGTACTGGAAACACCATATATTTT. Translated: CASSSTGNTIYF.

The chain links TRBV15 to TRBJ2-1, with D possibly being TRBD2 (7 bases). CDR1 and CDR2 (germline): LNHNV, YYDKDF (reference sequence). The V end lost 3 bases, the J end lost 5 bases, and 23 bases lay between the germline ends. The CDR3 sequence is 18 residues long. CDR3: CATSRQRSGRGAHNEQFF. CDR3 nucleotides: TGTGCCACCAGCAGGCAGAGAAGTGGGAGGGGGGCCCACAATGAGCAGTTCTTC.

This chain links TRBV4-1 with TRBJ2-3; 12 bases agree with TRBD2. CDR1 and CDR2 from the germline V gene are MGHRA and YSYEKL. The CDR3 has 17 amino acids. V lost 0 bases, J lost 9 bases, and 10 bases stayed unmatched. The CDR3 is CASSQDPASGGAWTQYF. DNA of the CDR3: TGCGCCAGCAGCCAAGATCCCGCTAGCGGGGGGGCCTGGACGCAGTATTTT.

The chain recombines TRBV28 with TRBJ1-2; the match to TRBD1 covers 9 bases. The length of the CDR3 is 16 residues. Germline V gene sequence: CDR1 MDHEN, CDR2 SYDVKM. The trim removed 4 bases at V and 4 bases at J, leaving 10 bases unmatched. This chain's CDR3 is CASSSNPGQGLYGYTF. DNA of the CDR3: TGTGCCAGCAGTTCAAATCCGGGACAGGGACTCTATGGCTACACCTTC.

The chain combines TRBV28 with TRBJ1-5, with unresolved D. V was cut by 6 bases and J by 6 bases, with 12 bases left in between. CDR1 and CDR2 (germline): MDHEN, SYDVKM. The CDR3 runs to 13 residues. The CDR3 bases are TGTGCCAGCAGCGCAACCCCCTCTCAGCCCCAGCATTTT. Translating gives CASSATPSQPQHF.

The CDR3 DNA is TGTGCCAGCAGCCAGTCAGAGACCCAGTACTTC. Encoded protein: CASSQSETQYF. The chain carries TRBV12-3 or TRBV12-4 and TRBJ2-5; D ambiguous. This CDR3 region has 11 residues. The V and J ends lost 6 bases and 4 bases respectively, with 6 bases between them.